These 31 T cell receptor beta chains originate from one sample sequenced in a study of beta chain features in type 1 diabetes. cDNA synthesis used the whole RNA isolate, giving expressed TCRB sequences. Libraries were prepared by immunoSEQ multiplex PCR; TCRdb keeps only in-frame clonotypes and omits some of them. The data show more than 300,000 clones, roughly 12% seen once. Input material: naive CD4+ T cells from blood. These receptors all come from a man aged 18 to 35 in good health.

The J gene is TRBJ2-5, the V gene TRBV28; D is unclear. Germline CDR1 and CDR2: MDHEN and SYDVKM. The CDR3 spans 14 residues. The V end lost 4 bases, the J end lost 1 base, and 10 bases lay between the germline ends. The CDR3 DNA reads TGTGCCAGCAGTTCCCCACCACTCCAAGAGACCCAGTACTTC. Its translation is CASSSPPLQETQYF.

This clone was observed a few times. The chain combines TRBV7-9 with TRBJ2-3, with D tentatively TRBD1 (6 bases). V was cut by 5 bases and J by 3 bases, with 15 bases left in between. The germline V gene has CDR1 SEHNR and CDR2 FQNEAQ (reference sequence). This CDR3 comprises 15 residues. CDR3 DNA sequence: TGTGCCAGCAGCCTACAGGGAAGGCTTACAGATACGCAGTATTTT. Its translation is CASSLQGRLTDTQYF.

This clone has a handful of counts. The V and J genes are TRBV9 and TRBJ2-2; 9 bases fit TRBD1. V lost 4 bases, J lost 7 bases, and 20 bases stayed unmatched. The CDR3 runs to 19 residues. CDR1 and CDR2 (germline): SGDLS, YYNGEE. The CDR3 DNA reads as TGTGCCAGCAGCTTAAGTCCCGGGACAGGGACATTGACAGTCGGGGAGCTGTTTTTT. As protein: CASSLSPGTGTLTVGELFF.

In this sample, this clone turned up a few times. The genes are TRBV4-2 and TRBJ1-5; 7 nucleotides line up with TRBD1. CDR1 is LGHNA and CDR2 is YNFKEQ in the germline V gene. The trim removed 3 bases at V and 7 bases at J, leaving 9 bases unmatched. The CDR3 has 15 residues. CDR3: CASSHRDSSGQPQHF. The CDR3 coding sequence is TGTGCCAGCAGCCATCGGGACAGTAGCGGACAGCCCCAGCATTTT.

The rearrangement uses TRBV29-1 and TRBJ1-1; D not certain. V lost 3 bases and J lost 1, with 12 bases in between. Germline CDR1 reads SQVTM; CDR2 reads ANQGSEA. CDR3 length: 14 amino acids. CDR3 nucleotide sequence: TGCAGCGTTGAGCGCGGCGGGTGGAACACTGAAGCTTTCTTT. This sequence encodes CSVERGGWNTEAFF.

This clone was seen a few times. This chain uses TRBV28 with TRBJ1-4, with 7 bases aligning to TRBD1. Germline trimming cut 7 bases from V and 5 bases from J; bases unmatched to any gene: 4. The CDR3 has 13 amino acids. Per germline, CDR1 MDHEN and CDR2 SYDVKM. The CDR3 DNA reads as TGTGCCAGCAAATCAGGGGGGAATGAAAAACTGTTTTTT. It encodes CASKSGGNEKLFF.

This chain uses TRBV30 with TRBJ2-3, with 14 bases matching TRBD2. The trim removed 3 bases at V and 13 bases at J, leaving 12 bases unmatched. Germline CDR1 is GTSNPN and CDR2 is SVGIG (reference sequence). This CDR3 has 15 residues. The DNA of the CDR3 is TGTGCCTGGAGCCCCGGACTAGCGGGAGGTATTTTTGAGTATTTT. Translation gives CAWSPGLAGGIFEYF.

The chain joins TRBV6-6 to TRBJ2-5, with D possibly TRBD2 on 6 matching bases. The CDR3 length is 14 residues. V lost 2 bases to trimming and J lost 1 base, with 8 bases between them. Per germline, CDR1 MNHNY and CDR2 SVGAGI (reference sequence). In DNA form, the CDR3 reads TGTGCCAGCAGTTACAGGAGGGGCCAAGAGACCCAGTACTTC. The encoded protein is CASSYRRGQETQYF.

This clone came up a few times. The chain is built from TRBV7-9 and TRBJ1-3, with TRBD1 matching 8 bases. CDR1 is SEHNR and CDR2 is FQNEAQ in the germline V gene (reference sequence). The CDR3 is 15 amino acids. The trim removed 6 bases at V and 2 bases at J, leaving 6 bases unmatched. CDR3 amino acids: CASRTDRGPGNTIYF. DNA for the CDR3: TGTGCCAGCAGAACTGACAGGGGACCTGGAAACACCATATATTTT. Full variable domain (remainder filled in from reference TRBV7-9 and TRBJ1-3): DTGVSQNPRHKITKRGQNVTFRCDPISEHNRLYWYRQTLGQGPEFLTYFQNEAQLEKSRLLSDRFSAERPKGSFSTLEIQRTEQGDSAMYLCASRTDRGPGNTIYFGEGSWLTVV.

The chain employs TRBV27 and TRBJ2-7, with D tentatively TRBD2 (5 bases). The CDR3 runs 15 residues. Germline V gene lookup returns CDR1 MNHEY and CDR2 SMNVEV (reference sequence). V shed 5 bases and J shed 5 bases, with 19 bases lying between them. This CDR3 reads CASSMPEGVPHEQYF. In nucleotides, the CDR3 is TGTGCCAGCAGTATGCCTGAGGGAGTTCCCCACGAGCAGTACTTC.

This clone was found a few times. The gene calls are TRBV29-1 and TRBJ1-4, with D unclear. The CDR3 consists of 17 residues. CDR1 and CDR2 (germline): SQVTM, ANQGSEA. The V gene lost 3 bases and the J gene lost 5 bases, with 22 bases spanning the gap. CDR3 residues: CSVEVYGLRGTNEKLFF. The CDR3, as DNA: TGCAGCGTTGAGGTGTACGGGCTACGGGGTACGAATGAAAAACTGTTTTTT.

The J gene is TRBJ1-1, the V gene TRBV7-3; no reliable D call. Trimming cost V 5 bases and J 5 bases, with 12 bases left between them. The CDR3 runs 13 residues. Germline values: CDR1 SGHTA, CDR2 FQGTGA. The CDR3, as DNA: TGTGCCAGCAGCAGTTCGTCCGAGACTGAAGCTTTCTTT. Translating gives CASSSSSETEAFF.

A few counts support this clone. A junction boundary mismatches the germline segment, possibly from a read error. The rearrangement uses TRBV7-7 and TRBJ2-7; 7 bases align to TRBD1. CDR1 is SSHAT and CDR2 is FNYEAQ in the germline V gene (reference sequence). This CDR3 contains 15 residues. CDR3 sequence reads: CASSFRQGAFYEQYF. CDR3 nucleotide sequence: TGTGCTAGCAGCTTTCGACAGGGTGCTTTCTACGAGCAGTACTTC.

This clone turned up a few times. The chain joins TRBV6-1 to TRBJ1-2; 12 nucleotides agree with TRBD1. CDR3 size: 14 residues. The trim removed 5 bases at V and 9 bases at J, leaving 7 bases unmatched. Germline CDR1 and CDR2: MNHNS and SASEGT. CDR3: CASSPPGQGASYTF. CDR3 bases: TGTGCCAGCAGTCCACCGGGACAGGGGGCGAGCTACACCTTC.

The chain is built from TRBV5-4 and TRBJ2-1; 9 bases map to TRBD1. Germline V lookup: CDR1 SGHNT, CDR2 YYREEE (reference sequence). With V trimmed by 4 bases and J by 2 bases, 4 bases remained unmatched. The CDR3 sequence is 15 residues long. The CDR3 loop reads CASSPDRGTYNEQFF. CDR3 coding DNA: TGTGCCAGCAGCCCGGACAGGGGAACCTACAATGAGCAGTTCTTC.

This clone was found a few times. V is TRBV5-4 and J is TRBJ2-7; unclear D gene. Germline assignment: CDR1 SGHNT and CDR2 YYREEE (reference sequence). Trimming took 0 bases from V and 2 from J, leaving 6 bases between them. The CDR3 covers 13 residues. CDR3 residues: CASSLGRAYEQYF. The CDR3 DNA reads as TGTGCCAGCAGCTTGGGACGGGCCTACGAGCAGTACTTC.

This clone appeared a few times. The DNA for the CDR3 is TGTGCCAGCACTCCCCCGGGATTTAGCGCCCACGAGCAGTACTTC. It specifies CASTPPGFSAHEQYF. This chain uses TRBV6-6 with TRBJ2-7; maybe TRBD2 (5 bases). The CDR3 is 15 residues long. Per the germline V gene, CDR1 is MNHNY and CDR2 is SVGAGI (reference sequence). With 7 bases removed from V and 5 bases from J, the gap between germline ends came to 21 bases.

CDR3 nucleotides: TGTGCCAGCAGCTCCCATTTGGGGGGCAATGAGCAGTTCTTC. Translated, it gives CASSSHLGGNEQFF. The J gene is TRBJ2-1, the V gene TRBV28, with D possibly matching TRBD2 (6 bases). This CDR3 region has 14 residues. Germline CDR1 and CDR2: MDHEN and SYDVKM. The V end lost 6 bases, the J end lost 6 bases, and 15 bases lay between the germline ends.

The V call is TRBV29-1, the J call TRBJ1-1; unclear D gene. Trimming removed 3 bases at V and 4 bases at J, with 9 bases between. Germline V lookup: CDR1 SQVTM, CDR2 ANQGSEA. The CDR3 is made up of 12 amino acids. This CDR3 is CSVETRGTEAFF. DNA of the CDR3: TGCAGCGTTGAGACCCGGGGCACTGAAGCTTTCTTT.

J is TRBJ2-1 and V is TRBV28; D is perhaps TRBD2 (6 bases). CDR1 is MDHEN, CDR2 SYDVKM, per germline. There are 14 residues in the CDR3. V lost 5 bases and J 4 bases, leaving 12 bases between the germline ends. Here the CDR3 DNA reads TGTGCCAGCAGTCAAACGGGACTGTACAATGAGCAGTTCTTC. Translation: CASSQTGLYNEQFF. Full variable domain (rest looked up from reference TRBV28 and TRBJ2-1): DVKVTQSSRYLVKRTGEKVFLECVQDMDHENMFWYRQDPGLGLRLIYFSYDVKMKEKGDIPEGYSVSREKKERFSLILESASTNQTSMYLCASSQTGLYNEQFFGPGTRLTVL.

The gene calls are TRBV6-6 and TRBJ1-5; TRBD1 matches 8 bases. After removal of 9 bases from V and 0 bases from J, the junction contained 7 bases not matched to a gene. CDR3 size: 15 residues. The germline CDR1 and CDR2 sequences are MNHNY and SVGAGI (reference sequence). The CDR3 region has the DNA TGTGCCAGTGGGACAGGAGAACATAGCAATCAGCCCCAGCATTTT. This translates into CASGTGEHSNQPQHF.

The chain combines TRBV18 with TRBJ2-5, with 7 bases matching TRBD1. V lost 2 bases and J lost 1; bases outside the gene matches: 7. CDR1 KGHSH and CDR2 LQKENI come from the germline V gene. The CDR3 is 16 amino acids. CDR3 bases: TGTGCCAGCTCACCAACCCCTACAGGGGTCCAAGAGACCCAGTACTTC. Its translation: CASSPTPTGVQETQYF.

This clone was observed a handful of times. The V and J genes are TRBV10-3 and TRBJ2-5, with TRBD1 matching over 10 bases. The CDR3 loop spans 14 amino acids. Germline V gene sequence: CDR1 ENHRY, CDR2 SYGVKD. The V and J ends lost 6 bases and 2 bases, in that order; junction bases with no gene match: 3. This CDR3 is CAISPDRGQETQYF. The DNA for the CDR3 is TGTGCCATCAGCCCGGACAGGGGGCAAGAGACCCAGTACTTC.

This clone has a handful of counts. The chain recombines TRBV5-1 with TRBJ2-1; 7 bases are a match to TRBD2. Germline assignment: CDR1 SGHRS and CDR2 YFSETQ. The V and J ends lost 0 bases and 2 bases, in that order; junction bases with no gene match: 5. This CDR3 region has 16 residues. CDR3 loop: CASSLGWRGTYNEQFF. CDR3 DNA sequence: TGCGCCAGCAGCTTGGGATGGCGGGGGACCTACAATGAGCAGTTCTTC.

In its sample, this clone was seen a few times. The chain combines TRBV11-2 with TRBJ2-5; D is perhaps TRBD2 (6 bases). Germline values: CDR1 SGHAT, CDR2 FQNNGV. CDR3 length equals 15 residues. V was clipped by 2 bases and J by 9 bases, with 19 bases between them. This CDR3 reads CASSLTSIAVRAQYF. The DNA of the CDR3 is TGTGCCAGCAGCTTAACCTCCATAGCGGTCAGGGCCCAGTACTTC. Supplemented by reference TRBV11-2 and TRBJ2-5, the full variable domain reads EAGVAQSPRYKIIEKRQSVAFWCNPISGHATLYWYQQILGQGPKLLIQFQNNGVVDDSQLPKDRFSAERLKGVDSTLKIQPAKLEDSAVYLCASSLTSIAVRAQYFGPGTRLLVL.

The chain couples TRBV20-1 to TRBJ2-1, with a weak D call TRBD1 (6 bases). Germline V CDR1 and CDR2: DFQATT, SNEGSKA (reference sequence). V was cut by 3 bases and J by 13 bases, with 10 bases left in between. This CDR3 has 10 residues. As DNA, the CDR3 is TGCAGTGCTAGTTCAGGGGAACAGTTCTTC. It codes for CSASSGEQFF.

The chain joins TRBV7-2 to TRBJ2-7, with 10 bases aligning to TRBD1. The CDR3 extends over 15 amino acids. Trimming cost V 3 bases and J 7 bases; bases outside gene matches: 9. The V gene's germline CDR1 is SGHTA and CDR2 FQGNSA. Here the CDR3 DNA reads TGTGCCAGCAGCTTTACCGGGACAGGGGTTGGGGAGCAGTACTTC. Encoded protein: CASSFTGTGVGEQYF.

This clone was counted only a few times. The chain recombines TRBV9 with TRBJ1-3; D gene ambiguous. The V end lost 0 bases, the J end lost 4 bases, and 11 bases lay between the germline ends. Looked up from germline, CDR1 is SGDLS and CDR2 is YYNGEE. This CDR3 is built from 15 residues. The chain's CDR3 is CASSVEQLTGNTIYF. The CDR3 region has the DNA TGTGCCAGCAGCGTAGAACAGCTTACCGGAAACACCATATATTTT.

The genes are TRBV30 and TRBJ1-2; D is ambiguous. Germline V gives CDR1 GTSNPN, CDR2 SVGIG (reference sequence). Trimming shortened V by 1 base and J by 5 bases, and 20 bases separated the two germline ends. CDR3 size: 16 residues. The CDR3 loop is CAWSASLPRGMYGYTF. The CDR3 nucleotides read TGTGCCTGGAGTGCTAGCCTGCCCCGAGGGATGTATGGCTACACCTTC.

This chain joins TRBV7-9 and TRBJ2-7; 7 bases match TRBD1. Per germline, CDR1 SEHNR and CDR2 FQNEAQ (reference sequence). Germline trimming cut 6 bases from V and 0 bases from J; bases unmatched to any gene: 8. CDR3 length: 15 amino acids. The CDR3 DNA sequence: TGTGCCAGCAGGGATGGGACAGAGAGCTCCTACGAGCAGTACTTC. As protein: CASRDGTESSYEQYF.

This clone turned up a few times. The chain has TRBV29-1 and TRBJ2-3; D unresolved. Germline-derived CDR1 and CDR2 are SQVTM and ANQGSEA. The CDR3 totals 12 residues. Trimming left V 2 bases short and J 7 bases short, with 10 bases between. The CDR3 sequence is CSVETVRNTQYF. CDR3 DNA sequence: TGCAGCGTTGAAACAGTCCGGAATACGCAGTATTTT.